The rows below give T cell receptor beta chains drawn from one sample of a study of response to subunit inactivated influenza vaccine. TCRdb analysed the RT-PCR reads with MiXCR anew, one entry per CDR3 protein. The sample consists of around 200,000 distinct CDR3 sequences, approximately 15% of them appearing once. The sample in question was CD8+ T cells sorted from PBMCs, obtained around 5 days after vaccination. These receptors all stem from a man between 45 and 60 years old who received an inactivated influenza vaccine. Each CDR3 is given with its conserved first and last residue. The D gene is left open where the match is weak. Some rows mark clone size as missing; the rest say once, few, many or name a class of expanded clone.

V,D,J,size,DNA,CDR3
TRBV20-1,.,TRBJ1-1,.,TGCAGTGCTAGTACGGGGTTGGGCACTGAAGCTTTCTTT,CSASTGLGTEAFF
TRBV30,.,TRBJ1-3,.,TGTGCCTGGAGTCCCAGCGGAAACACCATATATTTT,CAWSPSGNTIYF
TRBV29-1,.,TRBJ1-3,few,TGCAGCGTTGAACCAGGGTCCGGAAACACCATATATTTT,CSVEPGSGNTIYF
TRBV6-1,TRBD1,TRBJ2-1,.,TGTGCCAGCAGTACCCCCGGGACAGGGTTTCACAATGAGCAGTTCTTC,CASSTPGTGFHNEQFF
TRBV20-1,TRBD2,TRBJ2-2,few,TGCAGTGCTGAGAAGTTAGCGGGAGGAGTCGACACCGGGGAGCTGTTTTTT,CSAEKLAGGVDTGELFF
TRBV27,TRBD2,TRBJ2-1,.,TGTGCCAGCAGTATATTAGGACTAGCGGGAGTCGGTAATGAGCAGTTCTTC,CASSILGLAGVGNEQFF
TRBV4-2,TRBD2,TRBJ2-1,few,TGTGCCAGCAGCCAATCCGGGACTAGCGTGTACAATGAGCAGTTCTTC,CASSQSGTSVYNEQFF
TRBV3-1,.,TRBJ2-3,.,TGTGCCAGCAGCCAAGTGCAGGGACACGATCGGGATACGCAGTATTTT,CASSQVQGHDRDTQYF
TRBV27,TRBD2,TRBJ2-7,.,TGTGCCAGCAGCCCGGGACTAGTCGTATACGAGCAGTACTTC,CASSPGLVVYEQYF
TRBV11-2,TRBD1,TRBJ2-1,.,TGTGCCAGCACCCGAACAGGGGGTTCCTACAATGAGCAGTTCTTC,CASTRTGGSYNEQFF
TRBV7-8,TRBD2,TRBJ2-5,many,TGTGCCAGCAGCTTAGGGGTAGCGGGAGGGCTTGAGACCCAGTACTTC,CASSLGVAGGLETQYF
TRBV12-3/TRBV12-4,TRBD1,TRBJ1-2,many,TGTGCCAGCACCCTCTCCGGACAGGGAAAAGCTAACTATGGCTACACCTTC,CASTLSGQGKANYGYTF
TRBV6-2/TRBV6-3,.,TRBJ2-1,.,TGTGCCAGCGGCTACAATGAGCAGTTCTTC,CASGYNEQFF
TRBV4-3,.,TRBJ2-5,.,TGCGCCAGCAGCCAAGAGGCCCCCGGGACAATCGGGGGTCAAGAGACCCAGTACTTC,CASSQEAPGTIGGQETQYF
TRBV7-9,.,TRBJ1-1,few,TGTGCCAGCAGCCTAGAGGATTCAGGGGTTTTTGAAGCTTTCTTT,CASSLEDSGVFEAFF
TRBV7-3,.,TRBJ1-2,few,TGTGCCAGCAGCTTAGAGGGGCAGCATGGCTACACCTTC,CASSLEGQHGYTF
TRBV10-3,TRBD2,TRBJ2-3,few,TGTGCCATCAGTCAGCGGGAGAGCACAGATACGCAGTATTTT,CAISQRESTDTQYF
TRBV4-3,.,TRBJ1-4,few,TGCGCCAGCAGCCAAGATCAGCCGCTCATTGCAACTAATGAAAAACTGTTTTTT,CASSQDQPLIATNEKLFF
TRBV12-3/TRBV12-4,TRBD2,TRBJ2-1,few,TGTGCCAGCAGCCCTCTTGTTAGCGGGGGGGCCTACAATGAGCAGTTCTTC,CASSPLVSGGAYNEQFF
TRBV28,.,TRBJ2-7,few,TGTGCCAGCAGTTGGCCTCCCCTTCGTCACGAGCAGTACTTC,CASSWPPLRHEQYF
TRBV20-1,.,TRBJ1-2,many,TGCAGTGCTAGAGATCGGGCTAACTATGGCTACACCTTC,CSARDRANYGYTF
TRBV25-1,.,TRBJ2-2,many,TGTGCCAGCAGTTTGGGGGGTTGGGGCACCGGGGAGCTGTTTTTT,CASSLGGWGTGELFF
TRBV7-9,.,TRBJ2-1,.,TGTGCCAGCAGCTTAGGCTATTGGGGGCAGTTCTTC,CASSLGYWGQFF
TRBV30,.,TRBJ1-2,few,TGTGCCTGGAGTGGTACATGGGGGATAGAGGGCTATGGCTACACCTTC,CAWSGTWGIEGYGYTF
TRBV20-1,.,TRBJ1-1,few,TGCAGTGCCGCTGGGTTGGACCCAAAGACAATGAACACTGAAGCTTTCTTT,CSAAGLDPKTMNTEAFF
TRBV3-1,TRBD1,TRBJ2-7,few,TGTGCCAGCAGCCAAGGCGCCTTCGGGACAGGGGGTAAGGAGCAGTACTTC,CASSQGAFGTGGKEQYF
TRBV4-1,.,TRBJ1-1,few,TGCGCCAGCAGCCAAGATTCAGGAATGAACACTGAAGCTTTCTTT,CASSQDSGMNTEAFF
TRBV12-3/TRBV12-4,.,TRBJ2-7,few,TGTGCCAGCAGTGCCGGGACTTCGGAGCAGTACTTC,CASSAGTSEQYF
TRBV7-2,.,TRBJ1-4,.,TGTGCCAGCAGCGTTTTGGCGGAAAAACTGTTTTTT,CASSVLAEKLFF
TRBV20-1,TRBD2,TRBJ2-1,.,TGCAGTGCTAGAGATCAGCGGGGGATCGGCTCCTACAATGAGCAGTTCTTC,CSARDQRGIGSYNEQFF
TRBV6-6,.,TRBJ2-7,many,TGTGCCAGCACTGTATGGGCAGGGGATGAGCAGTACTTC,CASTVWAGDEQYF
TRBV29-1,.,TRBJ2-3,few,TGCAGCGTTGAGTTAGGGGACACAGATACGCAGTATTTT,CSVELGDTDTQYF
TRBV21-1,.,TRBJ2-4,.,TGTGCCAGCAGCAAGGAGGACAGGGATGATGAGGCCAAAAACATTCAGTACTTC,CASSKEDRDDEAKNIQYF
TRBV20-1,TRBD1,TRBJ2-7,.,TGCAGTGCGACTGGTGTGACAGGGATGAACGAGCAGTACTTC,CSATGVTGMNEQYF